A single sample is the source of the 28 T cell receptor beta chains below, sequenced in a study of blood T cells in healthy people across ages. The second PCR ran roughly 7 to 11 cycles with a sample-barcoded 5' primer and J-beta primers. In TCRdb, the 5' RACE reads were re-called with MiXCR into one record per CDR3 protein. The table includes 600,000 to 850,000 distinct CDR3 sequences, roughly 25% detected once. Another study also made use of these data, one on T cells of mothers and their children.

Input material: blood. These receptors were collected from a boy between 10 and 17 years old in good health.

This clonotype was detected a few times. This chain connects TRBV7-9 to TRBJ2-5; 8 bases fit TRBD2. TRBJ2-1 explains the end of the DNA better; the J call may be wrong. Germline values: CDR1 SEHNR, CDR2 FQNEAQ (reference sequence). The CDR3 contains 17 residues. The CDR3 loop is CASSPVGSGSGDNEQFF. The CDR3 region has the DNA TGTGCCAGCAGCCCCGTCGGGAGCGGGAGTGGGGACAATGAGCAGTTCTTC.

The CDR3 DNA is TGTGCCAGCAGACGGACAGTGGAGCAGTTCTTC. Residues: CASRRTVEQFF. This sequence joins TRBV6-1 and TRBJ2-1; tentatively, D is TRBD1 (6 bases). The CDR3 loop spans 11 amino acids. Germline assignment: CDR1 MNHNS and CDR2 SASEGT. The germline V and J ends were trimmed by 6 bases and 10 bases, with 10 bases remaining between them.

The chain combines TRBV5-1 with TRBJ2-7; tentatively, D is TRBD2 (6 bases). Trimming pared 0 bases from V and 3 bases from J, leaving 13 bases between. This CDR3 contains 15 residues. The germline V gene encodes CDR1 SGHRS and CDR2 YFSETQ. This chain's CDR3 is CASSLGSGLYYEQYF. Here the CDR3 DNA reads TGCGCCAGCAGCTTGGGGAGCGGGCTATACTACGAGCAGTACTTC.

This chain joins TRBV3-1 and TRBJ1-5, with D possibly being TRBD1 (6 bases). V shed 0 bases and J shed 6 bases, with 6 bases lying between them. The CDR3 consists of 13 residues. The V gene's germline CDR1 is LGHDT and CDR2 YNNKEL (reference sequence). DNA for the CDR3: TGTGCCAGCAGCCAAGAGGACAGTCAGCCCCAGCATTTT. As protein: CASSQEDSQPQHF.

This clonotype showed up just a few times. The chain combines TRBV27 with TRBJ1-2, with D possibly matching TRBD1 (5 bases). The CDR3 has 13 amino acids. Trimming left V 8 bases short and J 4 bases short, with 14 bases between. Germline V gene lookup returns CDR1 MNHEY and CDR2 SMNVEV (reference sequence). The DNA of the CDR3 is TGTGCCAGCGCCTTCGGGGCAGCCTATGGCTACACCTTC. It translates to CASAFGAAYGYTF.

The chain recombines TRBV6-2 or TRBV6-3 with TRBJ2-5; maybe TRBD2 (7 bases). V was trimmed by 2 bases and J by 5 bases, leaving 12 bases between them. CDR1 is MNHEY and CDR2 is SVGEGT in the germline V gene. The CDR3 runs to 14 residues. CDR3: CASSYRGAGETQYF. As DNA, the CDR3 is TGTGCCAGCAGTTACCGGGGGGCAGGTGAGACCCAGTACTTC.

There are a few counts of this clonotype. This CDR3 reads CASSQGLSSYNEQFF. Here the CDR3 DNA reads TGTGCCAGCAGCCAGGGGTTGAGCTCCTACAATGAGCAGTTCTTC. This chain connects TRBV6-5 to TRBJ2-1; D is possibly TRBD1 (6 bases). Between the trimmed V and J ends, which lost 6 bases and 0 bases, there was a span of 12 bases. Germline V gene sequence: CDR1 MNHEY, CDR2 SVGAGI. The CDR3 loop spans 15 amino acids.

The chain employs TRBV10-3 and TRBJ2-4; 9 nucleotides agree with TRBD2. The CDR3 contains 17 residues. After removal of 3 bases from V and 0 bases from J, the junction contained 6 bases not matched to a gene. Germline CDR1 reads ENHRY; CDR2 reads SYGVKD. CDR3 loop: CAISESSGDIAKNIQYF. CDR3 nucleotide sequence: TGTGCCATCAGTGAATCTAGCGGGGATATAGCCAAAAACATTCAGTACTTC.

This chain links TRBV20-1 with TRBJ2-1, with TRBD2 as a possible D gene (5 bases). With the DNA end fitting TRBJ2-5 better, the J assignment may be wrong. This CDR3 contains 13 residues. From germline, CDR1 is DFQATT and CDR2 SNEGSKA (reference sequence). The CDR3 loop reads CSARDTSQETQYF. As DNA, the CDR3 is TGCAGTGCTAGAGATACTAGCCAAGAGACCCAGTACTTC.

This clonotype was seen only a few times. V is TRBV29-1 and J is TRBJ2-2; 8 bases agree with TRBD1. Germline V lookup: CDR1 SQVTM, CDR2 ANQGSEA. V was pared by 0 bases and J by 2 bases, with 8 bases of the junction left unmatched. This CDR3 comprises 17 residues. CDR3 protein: CSVEDPQGAINTGELFF. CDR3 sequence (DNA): TGCAGCGTTGAAGACCCCCAGGGGGCGATAAACACCGGGGAGCTGTTTTTT.

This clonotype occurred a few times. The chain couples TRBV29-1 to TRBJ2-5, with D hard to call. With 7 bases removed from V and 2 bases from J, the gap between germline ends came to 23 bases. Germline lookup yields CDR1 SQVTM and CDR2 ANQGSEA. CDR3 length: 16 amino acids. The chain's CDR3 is CSADGFPGDLQETQYF. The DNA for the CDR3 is TGCAGCGCCGACGGTTTTCCTGGAGACTTACAAGAGACCCAGTACTTC. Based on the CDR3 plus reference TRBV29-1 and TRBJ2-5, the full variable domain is SAVISQKPSRDICQRGTSLTIQCQVDSQVTMMFWYRQQPGQSLTLIATANQGSEATYESGFVIDKFPISRPNLTFSTLTVSNMSPEDSSIYLCSADGFPGDLQETQYFGPGTRLLVL.

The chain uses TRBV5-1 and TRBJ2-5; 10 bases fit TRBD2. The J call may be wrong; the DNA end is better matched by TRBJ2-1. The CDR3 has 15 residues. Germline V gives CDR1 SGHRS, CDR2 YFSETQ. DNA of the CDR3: TGCGCCAGCAGTTATTCAAGCGGGGGGGCAAATGAGCAGTTCTTC. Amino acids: CASSYSSGGANEQFF.

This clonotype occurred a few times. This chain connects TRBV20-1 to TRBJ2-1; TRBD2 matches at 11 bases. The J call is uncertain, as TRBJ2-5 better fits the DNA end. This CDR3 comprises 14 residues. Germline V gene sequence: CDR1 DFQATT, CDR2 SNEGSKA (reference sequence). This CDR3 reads CSASGTSGLWGQYF. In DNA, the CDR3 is TGCAGTGCATCCGGGACTAGCGGACTCTGGGGCCAGTACTTC.

CDR3 sequence: CASSFPPTGELFF. CDR3 sequence (DNA): TGTGCCAGCAGCTTCCCGCCCACCGGGGAGCTGTTTTTT. The chain couples TRBV5-6 to TRBJ2-2; the D is unclear. This CDR3 has 13 residues. Germline V lookup: CDR1 SGHDT, CDR2 YYEEEE. Trimming pared 2 bases from V and 4 bases from J, leaving 6 bases between.

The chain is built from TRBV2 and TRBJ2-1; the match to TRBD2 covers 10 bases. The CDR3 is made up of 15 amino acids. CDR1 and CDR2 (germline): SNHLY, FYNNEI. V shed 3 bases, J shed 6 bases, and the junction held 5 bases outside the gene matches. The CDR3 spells CASSEGQRGGNEQFF. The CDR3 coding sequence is TGTGCCAGCAGTGAGGGCCAGCGGGGGGGCAATGAGCAGTTCTTC.

The CDR3 bases are TGCGCCAGCAGCTTGTCAGAACCAAATTCACCCCTCCACTTT. Its translation: CASSLSEPNSPLHF. The chain couples TRBV5-1 to TRBJ1-6; D gene uncertain. The V and J ends lost 1 base and 7 bases respectively, with 9 bases between them. Looked up from germline, CDR1 is SGHRS and CDR2 is YFSETQ. The CDR3 spans 14 residues.

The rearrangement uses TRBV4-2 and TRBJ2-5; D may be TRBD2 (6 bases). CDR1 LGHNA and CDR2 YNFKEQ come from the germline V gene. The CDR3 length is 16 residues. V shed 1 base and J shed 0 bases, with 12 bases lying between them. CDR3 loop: CASSQATLADQETQYF. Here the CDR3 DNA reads TGTGCCAGCAGCCAAGCTACTTTAGCGGACCAAGAGACCCAGTACTTC.

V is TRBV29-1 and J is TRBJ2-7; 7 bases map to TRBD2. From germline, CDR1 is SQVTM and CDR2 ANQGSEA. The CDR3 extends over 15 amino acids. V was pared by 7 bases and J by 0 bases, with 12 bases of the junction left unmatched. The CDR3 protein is CSAGLSWEGSYEQYF. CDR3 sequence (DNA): TGCAGCGCCGGGCTTTCATGGGAGGGCTCCTACGAGCAGTACTTC.

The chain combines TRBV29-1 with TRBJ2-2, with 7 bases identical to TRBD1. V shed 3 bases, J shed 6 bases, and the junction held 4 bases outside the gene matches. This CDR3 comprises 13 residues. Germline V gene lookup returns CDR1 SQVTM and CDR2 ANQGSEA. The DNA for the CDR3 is TGCAGCGTTGAGAAGGGGGCGTCCGGGGAGCTGTTTTTT. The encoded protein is CSVEKGASGELFF.

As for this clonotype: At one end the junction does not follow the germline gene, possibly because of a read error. CDR3 bases: TGTGCCAGCAGCCAAACCGGGACTAGCACAGATGCGCAGTATTTT. This codes for CASSQTGTSTDAQYF. V and J are TRBV3-1 and TRBJ2-3; TRBD2 agrees at 9 bases. The CDR3 has 15 residues. Germline V gene data show CDR1 as LGHDT and CDR2 as YNNKEL (reference sequence).

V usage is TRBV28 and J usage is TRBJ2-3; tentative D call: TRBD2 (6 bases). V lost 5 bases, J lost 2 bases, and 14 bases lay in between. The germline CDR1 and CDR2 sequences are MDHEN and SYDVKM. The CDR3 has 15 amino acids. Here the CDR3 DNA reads TGTGCCAGCAGTACTATAGCGGAGAACACAGATACGCAGTATTTT. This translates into CASSTIAENTDTQYF.

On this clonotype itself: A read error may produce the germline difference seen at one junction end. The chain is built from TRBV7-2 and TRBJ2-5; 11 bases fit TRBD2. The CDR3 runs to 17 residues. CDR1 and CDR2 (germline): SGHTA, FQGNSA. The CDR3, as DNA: TGTGCCAGCAGCCGTACTAGCGGGAGAATCGGAGGAGAGACCCAGCACTTC. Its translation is CASSRTSGRIGGETQHF.

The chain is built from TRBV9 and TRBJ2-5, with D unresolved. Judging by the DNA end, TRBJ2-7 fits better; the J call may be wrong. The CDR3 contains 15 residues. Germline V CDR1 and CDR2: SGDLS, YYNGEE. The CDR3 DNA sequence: TGTGCCAGCAGCGTAGGATCTGGGGTGGGCTACGAGCAGTACTTC. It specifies CASSVGSGVGYEQYF.

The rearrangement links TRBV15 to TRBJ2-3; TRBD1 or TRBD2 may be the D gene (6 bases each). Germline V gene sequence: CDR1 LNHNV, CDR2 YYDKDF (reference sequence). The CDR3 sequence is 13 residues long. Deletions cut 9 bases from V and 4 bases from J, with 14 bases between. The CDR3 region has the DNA TGTGCCACTAGCGGACAGTTCGCAGATACGCAGTATTTT. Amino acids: CATSGQFADTQYF.

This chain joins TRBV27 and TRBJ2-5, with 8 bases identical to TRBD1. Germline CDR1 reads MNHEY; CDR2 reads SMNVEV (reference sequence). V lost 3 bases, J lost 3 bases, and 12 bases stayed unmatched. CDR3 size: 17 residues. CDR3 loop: CASSFIGQGALKETQYF. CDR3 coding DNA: TGTGCCAGCAGTTTCATCGGGCAGGGGGCGCTGAAAGAGACCCAGTACTTC.

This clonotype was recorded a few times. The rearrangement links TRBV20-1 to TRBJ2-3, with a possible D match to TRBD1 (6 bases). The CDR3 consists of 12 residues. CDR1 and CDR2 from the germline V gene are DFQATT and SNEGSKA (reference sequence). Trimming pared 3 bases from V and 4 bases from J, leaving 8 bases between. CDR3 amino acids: CSASPGADTQYF. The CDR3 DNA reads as TGCAGTGCTAGCCCAGGGGCAGATACGCAGTATTTT.

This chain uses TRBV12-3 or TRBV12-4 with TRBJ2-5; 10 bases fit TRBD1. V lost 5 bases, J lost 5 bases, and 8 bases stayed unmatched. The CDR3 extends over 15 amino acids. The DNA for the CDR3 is TGTGCCAGCAGTCCCGACGACAGGGGGCCCGAGACCCAGTACTTC. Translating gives CASSPDDRGPETQYF.

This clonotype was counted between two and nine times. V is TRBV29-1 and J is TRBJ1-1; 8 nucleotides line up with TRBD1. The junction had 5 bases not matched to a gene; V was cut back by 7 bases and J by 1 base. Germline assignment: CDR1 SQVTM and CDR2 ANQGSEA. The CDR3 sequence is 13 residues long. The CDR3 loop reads CSALTGENTEAFF. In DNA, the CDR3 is TGCAGCGCTTTGACAGGGGAGAACACTGAAGCTTTCTTT.